Listed below are T cell receptor beta chains from one sample, sequenced in a study of vaccination and CD4 T cells after COVID-19. No antigen is known for these receptors. TCRdb processed the PCR reads anew with MiXCR; each CDR3 protein has one entry. Here the sample spans about 11,000 distinct CDR3 sequences, around 67% being singletons. The specimen was CD4+ T cells from blood, cultured in vitro. Receptor source: a human donor who had recovered from COVID-19. The conserved cysteine and the conserved F or W are not part of the CDR3 here. D genes are given only for firm matches.

CDR3aa: ATSRGAGTGIYNEQF; d_gene: TRBD1; v_gene: TRBV15; j_gene: TRBJ2-1
CDR3aa: SAIPRNQGFVGYGYT; d_gene: .; v_gene: TRBV20-1; j_gene: TRBJ1-2
CDR3aa: ASSRDRRPDSEQY; d_gene: .; v_gene: TRBV27; j_gene: TRBJ2-7
CDR3aa: ASTWRAGSGLAGGSGTDTQY; d_gene: .; v_gene: TRBV21-1; j_gene: TRBJ2-3
CDR3aa: SAPGPRRPYGYT; d_gene: .; v_gene: TRBV20-1; j_gene: TRBJ1-2
CDR3aa: ASSPGRTGPNYGYT; d_gene: .; v_gene: TRBV18; j_gene: TRBJ1-2
CDR3aa: ASSVAGDNSPLH; d_gene: .; v_gene: TRBV9; j_gene: TRBJ1-6
CDR3aa: ASSPSGGVYNEQF; d_gene: .; v_gene: TRBV18; j_gene: TRBJ2-1
CDR3aa: AGGRGTGSYGYT; d_gene: TRBD1; v_gene: TRBV28; j_gene: TRBJ1-2
CDR3aa: ASSGGGFGDYGYT; d_gene: .; v_gene: TRBV28; j_gene: TRBJ1-2
CDR3aa: ASRGGGAETEAF; d_gene: .; v_gene: TRBV12-3/TRBV12-4; j_gene: TRBJ1-1
CDR3aa: ASSLDLEQY; d_gene: .; v_gene: TRBV7-2; j_gene: TRBJ2-7
CDR3aa: ASSQRQGRLGGYT; d_gene: TRBD1; v_gene: TRBV7-2; j_gene: TRBJ1-2
CDR3aa: ASRLTGASNQPQH; d_gene: TRBD1; v_gene: TRBV6-2/TRBV6-3; j_gene: TRBJ1-5
CDR3aa: SARDREGRGHSPLH; d_gene: .; v_gene: TRBV20-1; j_gene: TRBJ1-6
CDR3aa: ASSPSRRTGWVAEAF; d_gene: TRBD1; v_gene: TRBV28; j_gene: TRBJ1-1
CDR3aa: ASSFWQGDTEAF; d_gene: TRBD1; v_gene: TRBV7-2; j_gene: TRBJ1-1
CDR3aa: ATSSEYRVSYGYT; d_gene: .; v_gene: TRBV15; j_gene: TRBJ1-2
CDR3aa: ASSSTGAGGYGYT; d_gene: TRBD1; v_gene: TRBV19; j_gene: TRBJ1-2
CDR3aa: ASSPKVYQPQH; d_gene: .; v_gene: TRBV7-2; j_gene: TRBJ1-5
CDR3aa: ASSATTGYHSNQPQH; d_gene: TRBD1; v_gene: TRBV7-9; j_gene: TRBJ1-5
CDR3aa: ASSLFDLRVGYTEAF; d_gene: .; v_gene: TRBV27; j_gene: TRBJ1-1
CDR3aa: ASSLFGDNQPQH; d_gene: .; v_gene: TRBV7-9; j_gene: TRBJ1-5
CDR3aa: SASLGLTNQPQH; d_gene: .; v_gene: TRBV20-1; j_gene: TRBJ1-5
CDR3aa: ASSLEPGYGTEAF; d_gene: .; v_gene: TRBV5-6; j_gene: TRBJ1-1
CDR3aa: ASSDRDRQGA; d_gene: TRBD1; v_gene: TRBV7-9; j_gene: TRBJ1-2
CDR3aa: ASSLGQSTDTQY; d_gene: TRBD1; v_gene: TRBV11-3; j_gene: TRBJ2-3
CDR3aa: ASSPPRAEAF; d_gene: .; v_gene: TRBV6-2/TRBV6-3; j_gene: TRBJ1-1
CDR3aa: SGTAGVSYEQY; d_gene: TRBD2; v_gene: TRBV20-1; j_gene: TRBJ2-7
CDR3aa: SAVYRGTDTQY; d_gene: TRBD1; v_gene: TRBV20-1; j_gene: TRBJ2-3
CDR3aa: SARAGGLDRPRSPYEQY; d_gene: TRBD2; v_gene: TRBV20-1; j_gene: TRBJ2-7
CDR3aa: ASSRQGREPQH; d_gene: TRBD1; v_gene: TRBV12-3/TRBV12-4; j_gene: TRBJ1-5
CDR3aa: AWRRPQGSNQPQH; d_gene: TRBD1; v_gene: TRBV30; j_gene: TRBJ1-5
CDR3aa: ASREDGPGLPSTDTQY; d_gene: TRBD2; v_gene: TRBV7-9; j_gene: TRBJ2-3
CDR3aa: SARETGGNTEAF; d_gene: TRBD1; v_gene: TRBV20-1; j_gene: TRBJ1-1
CDR3aa: ASSPEGQATGELF; d_gene: TRBD1; v_gene: TRBV7-8; j_gene: TRBJ2-2
CDR3aa: ASSKGPPAVGYEQY; d_gene: .; v_gene: TRBV5-6; j_gene: TRBJ2-7
CDR3aa: ATSRDGSSYNSPLH; d_gene: .; v_gene: TRBV15; j_gene: TRBJ1-6
CDR3aa: ATSARLGDVYEQY; d_gene: .; v_gene: TRBV24-1; j_gene: TRBJ2-7
CDR3aa: ATSDPTGNTEAF; d_gene: .; v_gene: TRBV24-1; j_gene: TRBJ1-1
CDR3aa: ASSANGPGKSNTDTQY; d_gene: .; v_gene: TRBV9; j_gene: TRBJ2-3
CDR3aa: SARDWSGGQPQH; d_gene: .; v_gene: TRBV20-1; j_gene: TRBJ1-5